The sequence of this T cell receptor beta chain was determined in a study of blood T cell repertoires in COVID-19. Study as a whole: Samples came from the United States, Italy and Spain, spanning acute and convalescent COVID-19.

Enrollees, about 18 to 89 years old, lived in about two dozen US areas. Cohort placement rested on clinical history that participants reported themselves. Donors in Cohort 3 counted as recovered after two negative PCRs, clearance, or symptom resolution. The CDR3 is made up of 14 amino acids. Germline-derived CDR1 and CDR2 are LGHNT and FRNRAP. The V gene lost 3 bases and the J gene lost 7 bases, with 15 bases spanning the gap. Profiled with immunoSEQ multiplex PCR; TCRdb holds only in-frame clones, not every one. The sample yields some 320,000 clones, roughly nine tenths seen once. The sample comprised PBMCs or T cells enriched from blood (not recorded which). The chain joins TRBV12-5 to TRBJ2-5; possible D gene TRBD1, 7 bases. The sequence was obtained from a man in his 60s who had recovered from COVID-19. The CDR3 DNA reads TGTGCTAGTGGTTTAGGACAGGAGGGAGGGACCCAGTACTTC. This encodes CASGLGQEGGTQYF.